The count of the clone carrying this T cell receptor beta chain is one. Its antigen remains unknown. V dropped 7 bases and J dropped 4 bases, with 7 bases sitting between them. The CDR3 extends over 12 amino acids. From germline, CDR1 is ENHRY and CDR2 SYGVKD. Profiled with immunoSEQ multiplex PCR; TCRdb holds only in-frame clones, not every one. The table includes 130,000 or so clones, roughly nine tenths detected once. The sample comes from a study of T cell responses to AZD1222 COVID-19 vaccine. Study results and caveats: Only five to seven AZD1222 recipients were seropositive at baseline. Of spike-specific TCRs, nearly half reportedly target regions left unmutated in variants. Females made up more of the donors, who were largely white British, and clonal diversity may have come out too low. Regions 160-218 and 743-854 held dominance among vaccine-associated CD4 TCRs, which spanned spike.

The sequence came from an adult who received the AZD1222 COVID-19 vaccine. Here the sequenced sample was peripheral blood, taken 28 days after the second AZD1222 dose. The chain carries TRBV10-3 and TRBJ2-2; D perhaps matches TRBD1 (6 bases). CDR3 region: CAIIGGTGELFF. CDR3 sequence (DNA): TGTGCCATCATAGGGGGCACCGGGGAGCTGTTTTTT.